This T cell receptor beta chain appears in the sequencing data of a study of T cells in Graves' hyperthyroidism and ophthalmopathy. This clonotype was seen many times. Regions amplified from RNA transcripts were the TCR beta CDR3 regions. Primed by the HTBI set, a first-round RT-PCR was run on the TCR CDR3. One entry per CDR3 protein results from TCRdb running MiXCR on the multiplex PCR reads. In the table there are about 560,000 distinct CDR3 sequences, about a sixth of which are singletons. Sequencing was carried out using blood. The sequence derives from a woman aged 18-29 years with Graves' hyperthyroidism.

CDR3 amino acids: CASAASGGAQETQYF. The CDR3 DNA follows: TGTGCCAGCGCCGCTAGCGGGGGGGCACAAGAGACCCAGTACTTC. The chain is built from TRBV7-8 and TRBJ2-5; 12 bases are a match to TRBD2. The V segment lost 8 bases and the J segment 2 bases; nucleotides outside the gene matches: 6. In germline, CDR1 is SGHVS, CDR2 FQNEAQ. The CDR3 runs 15 residues.